The 10 T cell receptor beta chains below were found in one sample sequenced in a study of blood T cell repertoires in COVID-19. Sequencing used immunoSEQ multiplex PCR; TCRdb keeps in-frame clones, though not all of them. In the table there are approximately 270,000 clones, 80% to 90% of which are singletons. Sequencing was performed on PBMCs or T cells enriched from blood (not recorded which). These receptor sequences come from a woman aged 25 to 39 who had recovered from COVID-19.

This clone was seen only once. The J gene is TRBJ2-2, the V gene TRBV5-6, with a weak D call TRBD1 (5 bases). Germline-derived CDR1 and CDR2 are SGHDT and YYEEEE. V lost 6 bases to trimming and J lost 10 bases, with 22 bases between them. This CDR3 comprises 15 residues. The CDR3: CASIDSGRVDAELFF. In DNA, the CDR3 is TGTGCCAGCATCGATTCCGGCAGGGTGGACGCGGAGCTGTTTTTT.

The rearrangement uses TRBV7-9 and TRBJ2-3; 9 bases fit TRBD1. The germline gives CDR1 SEHNR, CDR2 FQNEAQ (reference sequence). With V trimmed by 7 bases and J by 4 bases, 9 bases remained unmatched. The CDR3 totals 15 residues. The chain's CDR3 is CASTPGTGFADTQYF. The CDR3 DNA is TGTGCCAGCACCCCCGGGACAGGGTTCGCAGATACGCAGTATTTT.

The chain joins TRBV13 to TRBJ1-6, with a possible D match to TRBD1 (6 bases). Germline lookup yields CDR1 PRHDT and CDR2 FYEKMQ (reference sequence). The CDR3 is 15 amino acids. Between the trimmed V and J ends, which lost 3 bases and 9 bases, there was a span of 15 bases. The CDR3 nucleotides are TGTGCCAGCAGCTTCGACAGGTCTCAAGGTTCACCCCTCCACTTT. Amino acids: CASSFDRSQGSPLHF.

Here the CDR3 reads CASSEAISKINNSPLHF. DNA of the CDR3: TGTGCCAGCAGTGAAGCTATCTCTAAAATTAATAATTCACCCCTCCACTTT. This chain connects TRBV6-1 to TRBJ1-6; unclear D gene. The length of the CDR3 is 17 residues. The germline V gene has CDR1 MNHNS and CDR2 SASEGT. The germline V and J ends were trimmed by 0 bases and 5 bases, with 14 bases remaining between them.

The CDR3 is CASSLVRGSNQPQHF. The CDR3 coding sequence is TGTGCCAGCAGCTTAGTCCGGGGTAGCAATCAGCCCCAGCATTTT. This chain links TRBV11-3 with TRBJ1-5; D is unresolved. This CDR3 comprises 15 residues. Deletions cut 1 base from V and 0 bases from J, with 7 bases between. Germline CDR1 is SGHNT and CDR2 is YENEEA.

V is TRBV6-5 and J is TRBJ1-1; D is undetermined. This CDR3 region has 15 residues. The germline V gene encodes CDR1 MNHEY and CDR2 SVGAGI. Trimming pared 5 bases from V and 0 bases from J, leaving 13 bases between. In DNA form, the CDR3 reads TGTGCCAGCAGTCTACCCGGGCGGGTGAACACTGAAGCTTTCTTT. Translating gives CASSLPGRVNTEAFF.

The chain links TRBV11-1 to TRBJ2-5; 10 nucleotides match TRBD2. The CDR3 loop spans 16 amino acids. The J segment lost 2 bases and the V segment lost 5 bases, leaving 8 bases of the junction unmatched. The V gene's germline CDR1 is SGHAT and CDR2 FQDESV (reference sequence). As DNA, the CDR3 is TGTGCCAGCAGCCGCCGAAGCGGGAGGGCTCAAGAGACCCAGTACTTC. It translates to CASSRRSGRAQETQYF.

The J gene is TRBJ2-7, the V gene TRBV28, with D possibly matching TRBD1 (7 bases). Germline loops: CDR1 MDHEN, CDR2 SYDVKM. The CDR3 is made up of 19 amino acids. V gave up 3 bases and J gave up 2 bases, with 26 bases separating them. The CDR3 nucleotides read TGTGCCAGCAGTTTGGGGTTCGGGGGCGTCGGGCAGGGGGCCTACGAGCAGTACTTC. This encodes CASSLGFGGVGQGAYEQYF.

Turning to this clone: The sample contains more than one DNA sequence encoding this CDR3. The chain combines TRBV27 with TRBJ1-5; 11 bases are a match to TRBD1. With 2 bases clipped from V and 4 bases from J, the junction kept 1 base outside the gene matches. Germline CDR1 reads MNHEY; CDR2 reads SMNVEV (reference sequence). The CDR3 spans 15 residues. CDR3 residues: CASSLGTGGNQPQHF. The CDR3 DNA is TGTGCCAGCAGTTTAGGGACAGGGGGAAATCAGCCCCAGCATTTT.

The chain recombines TRBV21-1 with TRBJ1-1; the table calls TRBD1, which could not be checked here. TRBV21-1 is noted as a pseudogene. This CDR3 comprises 15 residues. For the CDR3, the DNA is TGTGCCAGCAACTCCGCCGGGACAGAGAACACTGAAGCTTTCTTT. It yields the protein CASNSAGTENTEAFF.